These T cell receptor beta chains were read from a single sample in a study of STAT5B mutations in CD4+ large granular lymphocyte leukemia. Repertoires were generated with immunoSEQ multiplex PCR, while TCRdb's copy carries only in-frame clones and drops some. The sample holds tens of thousands of clones, just under 85% seen once. Sequenced sample: CD4+ T cells from blood buffy coats. These receptors were collected from a human donor in good health. The CDR3 runs from the conserved cysteine through the conserved F or W. A D gene is named only where the DNA matches it firmly. The size entry is marked missing in some rows and otherwise reads once, few, many or a size class.

J: TRBJ2-1; size: NA; D: NA; V: TRBV2; DNA: TGTGCCAGCACCCCCCAGGCGGCTTCAACCTACAATGAGCAGTTCTTC; CDR3: CASTPQAASTYNEQFF
J: TRBJ2-7; size: few; D: NA; V: TRBV27; DNA: TGTGCCAGCAGTTCTCGACTAGGATCTCTCGAGCAGTACTTC; CDR3: CASSSRLGSLEQYF
J: TRBJ1-1; size: NA; D: NA; V: TRBV27; DNA: TGTGCCAGCAGTCCTAGCGGCTGGGACACTGAAGCTTTCTTT; CDR3: CASSPSGWDTEAFF
J: TRBJ2-7; size: NA; D: TRBD2; V: TRBV7-2; DNA: TGTGCCAGCAGCCCCCCGGGGTGGGTTTCTAGCGGTTCCTACGAGCAGTACTTC; CDR3: CASSPPGWVSSGSYEQYF
J: TRBJ2-1; size: NA; D: NA; V: TRBV25-1; DNA: TGTGCCAGCAGTGATCCCGGGACCGTCCACGATGAGCAGTTCTTC; CDR3: CASSDPGTVHDEQFF
J: TRBJ2-3; size: NA; D: NA; V: TRBV4-3; DNA: TGCGCCAGCAGCCAAGATACCCTTCTCCGCAGGGGGGACACAGATACGCAGTATTTT; CDR3: CASSQDTLLRRGDTDTQYF
J: TRBJ1-1; size: NA; D: NA; V: TRBV5-4; DNA: TGTGCCAGCAGCTTGAGGGGGAACACTGAAGCTTTCTTT; CDR3: CASSLRGNTEAFF
J: TRBJ2-1; size: NA; D: TRBD1; V: TRBV5-1; DNA: TGCGCCAGCAGCTCGGGACAGAGCTCCTACAATGAGCAGTTCTTC; CDR3: CASSSGQSSYNEQFF
J: TRBJ2-1; size: once; D: NA; V: TRBV7-7; DNA: TGTGCCAGCAGCTCCGCGGTTGGTAGCCGCAATGAGCAGTTCTTC; CDR3: CASSSAVGSRNEQFF
J: TRBJ2-6; size: NA; D: NA; V: TRBV6-7; DNA: TGTGCCAGCACGAGACAAAAGGACCCTGGGGCCAACGTCCTGACTTTC; CDR3: CASTRQKDPGANVLTF
J: TRBJ2-7; size: NA; D: NA; V: TRBV28; DNA: TGTGCCAGCAGCCTATTCGGGGGACCCAGGGAGCAGTACTTC; CDR3: CASSLFGGPREQYF
J: TRBJ2-6; size: NA; D: NA; V: TRBV5-1; DNA: TGCGCCAGCAGCCCGACAGGTGAAGCTGGGGCCAACGTCCTGACTTTC; CDR3: CASSPTGEAGANVLTF
J: TRBJ2-1; size: NA; D: TRBD2; V: TRBV7-3; DNA: TGTGCCAGCAGCTTTTCGGGAGGATCGGATGAGCAGTTCTTC; CDR3: CASSFSGGSDEQFF
J: TRBJ2-1; size: NA; D: NA; V: TRBV5-1; DNA: TGCGCCAGCAGCCCCGGTGGAGACAATGAGCAGTTCTTC; CDR3: CASSPGGDNEQFF
J: TRBJ2-3; size: NA; D: TRBD2; V: TRBV9; DNA: TGTGCCAGCAGCTCGGGACTAGCGGGAGGAGATACGCAGTATTTT; CDR3: CASSSGLAGGDTQYF
J: TRBJ2-5; size: NA; D: TRBD2; V: TRBV4-2; DNA: TGTGCCAGCAGGCCGGGTAGCGGGACAAACCAAGAGACCCAGTACTTC; CDR3: CASRPGSGTNQETQYF
J: TRBJ1-1; size: NA; D: NA; V: TRBV19; DNA: TGTGCCAGTAGTCGGGTGTGGAACACTGAAGCTTTCTTT; CDR3: CASSRVWNTEAFF